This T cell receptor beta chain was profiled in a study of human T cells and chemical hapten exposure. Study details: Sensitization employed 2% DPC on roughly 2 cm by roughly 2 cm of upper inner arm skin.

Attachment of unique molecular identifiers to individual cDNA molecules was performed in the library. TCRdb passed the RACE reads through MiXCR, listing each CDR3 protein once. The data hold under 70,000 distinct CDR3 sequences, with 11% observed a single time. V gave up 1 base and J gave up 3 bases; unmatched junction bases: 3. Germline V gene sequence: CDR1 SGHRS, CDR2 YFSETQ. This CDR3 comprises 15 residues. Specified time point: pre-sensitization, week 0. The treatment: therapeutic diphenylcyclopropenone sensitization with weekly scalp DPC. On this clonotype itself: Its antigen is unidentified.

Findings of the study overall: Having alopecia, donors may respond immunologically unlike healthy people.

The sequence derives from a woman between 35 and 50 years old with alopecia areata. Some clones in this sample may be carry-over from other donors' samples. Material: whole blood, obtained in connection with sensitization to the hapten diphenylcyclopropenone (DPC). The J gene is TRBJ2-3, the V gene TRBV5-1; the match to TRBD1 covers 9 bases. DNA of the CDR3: TGCGCCAGCAGCTTGCGGACAGGGGATACAGATACGCAGTATTTT. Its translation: CASSLRTGDTDTQYF.